A single sample is the source of the 10 T cell receptor beta chains below, sequenced in a study of T cells expressing NK-cell markers. With the 5' RACE reads reprocessed, TCRdb shows one record per CDR3 protein and no DNA. This sample's table has hundreds of thousands of distinct CDR3 sequences. Sequencing was performed on blood T cells: a sorted CD56 or NKG2C T cell subset, CD4+ or CD8+ T cells, or bulk PBMC T cells (not recorded which). The receptors derive from a man younger than 30 in good health.

The chain uses TRBV5-1 and TRBJ1-2; TCRdb returns TRBD1, unconfirmable since there is no DNA. CDR3 size: 15 residues. CDR1 and CDR2 from the germline V gene are SGHRS and YFSETQ. The CDR3 loop reads CASSYTGQQERGYTF.

The chain combines TRBV29-1 with TRBJ2-1; TCRdb designates TRBD2, a call that cannot be tested without DNA. The CDR3 has 18 residues. Germline CDR1 and CDR2: SQVTM and ANQGSEA. CDR3: CSVPLALAGGILYNEQFF.

This chain joins TRBV30 and TRBJ1-1; checking the TCRdb D call of TRBD1 is not possible without DNA. Germline V gene sequence: CDR1 GTSNPN, CDR2 SVGIG (reference sequence). CDR3 length equals 15 residues. CDR3 protein: CAWSGEPGQAVRAFF.

This chain links TRBV4-1 with TRBJ2-1. This CDR3 contains 16 residues. Germline CDR1 reads MGHRA; CDR2 reads YSYEKL. The CDR3 loop reads CASSQKSRSSYNEQFF.

The rearrangement uses TRBV5-1 and TRBJ2-5; there is no DNA to check the TCRdb D call of TRBD1. Looked up from germline, CDR1 is SGHRS and CDR2 is YFSETQ. CDR3 length: 12 residues. The CDR3 here is CASSADMGTQYF.

V gene TRBV28 combines with J gene TRBJ2-2; TCRdb's D call of TRBD1 is untestable without DNA. This CDR3 contains 13 residues. Germline CDR1 is MDHEN and CDR2 is SYDVKM. CDR3 residues: CASKQGIAGELFF.

CDR3: CASSFPSGGTDTQYF. This rearrangement joins TRBV12-3 or TRBV12-4 to TRBJ2-3; the TRBD2 assignment by TCRdb is unverifiable without DNA. The length of the CDR3 is 15 residues.

V is TRBV12-3 or TRBV12-4 and J is TRBJ1-2; the TCRdb call, TRBD1, lacks DNA for checking. This CDR3 has 14 residues. This CDR3 reads CASSNSTGLYGYTF.

This chain uses TRBV11-1 with TRBJ2-1; TCRdb's assignment of TRBD1 cannot be checked, as there is no DNA. The CDR3 is 20 residues long. Germline V gene data show CDR1 as SGHAT and CDR2 as FQDESV (reference sequence). CDR3 sequence reads: CASSFPLRDGGISSYNEQFF. Variable domain in full (rest from reference TRBV11-1 and TRBJ2-1): EAEVAQSPRYKITEKSQAVAFWCDPISGHATLYWYRQILGQGPELLVQFQDESVVDDSQLPKDRFSAERLKGVDSTLKIQPAELGDSAMYLCASSFPLRDGGISSYNEQFFGPGTRLTVL.

The chain carries TRBV12-3 or TRBV12-4 and TRBJ1-6; lacking DNA, the TRBD1 call made by TCRdb goes unchecked. The CDR3 runs to 15 residues. The CDR3 protein is CASSFRRQGDSPLHF.